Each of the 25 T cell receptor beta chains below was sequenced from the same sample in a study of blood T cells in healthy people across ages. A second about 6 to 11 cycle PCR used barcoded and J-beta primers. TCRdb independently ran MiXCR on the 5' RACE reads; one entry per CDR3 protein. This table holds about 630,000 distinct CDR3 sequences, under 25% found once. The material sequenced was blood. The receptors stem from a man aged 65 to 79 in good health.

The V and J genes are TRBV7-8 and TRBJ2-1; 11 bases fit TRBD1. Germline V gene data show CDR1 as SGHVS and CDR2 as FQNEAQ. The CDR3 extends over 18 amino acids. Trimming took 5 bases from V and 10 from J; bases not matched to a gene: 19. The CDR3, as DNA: TGTGCCAGCAGCCAGGAGAGACTTCGGGACAGGGGGTCTCGAGAGCAGTTCTTC. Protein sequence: CASSQERLRDRGSREQFF. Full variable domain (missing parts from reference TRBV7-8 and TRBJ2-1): GAGVSQSPRYKVAKRGQDVALRCDPISGHVSLFWYQQALGQGPEFLTYFQNEAQLDKSGLPSDRFFAERPEGSVSTLKIQRTQQEDSAVYLCASSQERLRDRGSREQFFGPGTRLTVL.

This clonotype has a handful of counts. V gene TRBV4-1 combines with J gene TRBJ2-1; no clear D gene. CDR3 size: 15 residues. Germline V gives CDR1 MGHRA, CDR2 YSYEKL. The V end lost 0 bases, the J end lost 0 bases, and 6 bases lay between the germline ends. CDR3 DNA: TGCGCCAGCAGCCAAGAGGCTTACTCCTACAATGAGCAGTTCTTC. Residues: CASSQEAYSYNEQFF.

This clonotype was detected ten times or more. The CDR3 DNA follows: TGCGCCAGCAGCTCAGCGGGAGGTCGGAATGAGCAGTTCTTC. This sequence encodes CASSSAGGRNEQFF. V is TRBV5-1 and J is TRBJ2-1, with 9 positions matching TRBD2. In germline, CDR1 is SGHRS, CDR2 YFSETQ. The CDR3 runs to 14 residues. V shed 3 bases, J shed 7 bases, and the junction held 5 bases outside the gene matches.

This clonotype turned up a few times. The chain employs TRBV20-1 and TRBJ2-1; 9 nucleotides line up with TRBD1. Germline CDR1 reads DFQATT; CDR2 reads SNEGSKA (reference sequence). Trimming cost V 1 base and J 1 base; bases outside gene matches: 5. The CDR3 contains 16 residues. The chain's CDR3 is CSARVGTGRSYNEQFF. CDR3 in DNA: TGCAGTGCTAGAGTAGGGACAGGGAGGTCCTACAATGAGCAGTTCTTC.

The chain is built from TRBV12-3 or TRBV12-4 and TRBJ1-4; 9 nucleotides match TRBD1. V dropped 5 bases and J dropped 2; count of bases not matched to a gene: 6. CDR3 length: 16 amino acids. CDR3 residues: CASSPGQGITNEKLFF. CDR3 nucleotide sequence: TGTGCCAGCAGTCCAGGACAGGGGATCACTAATGAAAAACTGTTTTTT.

The CDR3 loop is CASSPRDSKANEQFF. For the CDR3, the DNA is TGTGCCAGCAGCCCCCGGGACTCAAAAGCCAATGAGCAGTTCTTC. This chain uses TRBV6-5 with TRBJ2-5; tentative D call: TRBD2 (6 bases). Gene TRBJ2-1 matches the end of the DNA better, so the J call may be wrong. CDR3 length: 15 amino acids. Germline V gene sequence: CDR1 MNHEY, CDR2 SVGAGI.

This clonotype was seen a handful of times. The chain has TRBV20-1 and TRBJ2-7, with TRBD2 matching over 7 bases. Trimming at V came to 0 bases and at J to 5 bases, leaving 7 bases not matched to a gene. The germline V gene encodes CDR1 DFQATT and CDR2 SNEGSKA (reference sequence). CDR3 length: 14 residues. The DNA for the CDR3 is TGCAGTGCTAGAGAAGGCGGGAGAAGCCACGAGCAGTACTTC. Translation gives CSAREGGRSHEQYF.

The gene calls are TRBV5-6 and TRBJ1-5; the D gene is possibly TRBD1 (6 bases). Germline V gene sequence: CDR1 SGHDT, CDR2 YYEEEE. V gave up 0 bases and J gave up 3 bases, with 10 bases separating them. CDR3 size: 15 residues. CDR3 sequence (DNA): TGTGCCAGCAGCTTGGCGGACAGAGACAATCAGCCCCAGCATTTT. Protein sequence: CASSLADRDNQPQHF.

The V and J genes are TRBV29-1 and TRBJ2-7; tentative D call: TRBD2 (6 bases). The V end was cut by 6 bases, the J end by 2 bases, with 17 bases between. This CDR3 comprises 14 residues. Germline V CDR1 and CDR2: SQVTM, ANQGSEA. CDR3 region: CSVVPGLYTYEQYF. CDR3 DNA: TGCAGCGTGGTACCGGGACTGTACACCTACGAGCAGTACTTC.

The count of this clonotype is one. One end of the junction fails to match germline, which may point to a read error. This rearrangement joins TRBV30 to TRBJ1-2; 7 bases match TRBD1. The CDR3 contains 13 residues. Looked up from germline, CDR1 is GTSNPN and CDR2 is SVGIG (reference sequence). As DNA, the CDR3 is TGTGCCCGGAGTGGACAGGTATCCTATGGCTACACCTTC. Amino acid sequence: CARSGQVSYGYTF.

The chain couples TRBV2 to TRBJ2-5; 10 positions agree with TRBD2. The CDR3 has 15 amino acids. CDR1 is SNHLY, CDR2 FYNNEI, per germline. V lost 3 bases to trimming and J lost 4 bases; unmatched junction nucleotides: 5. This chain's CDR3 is CASSDNLAGAETQYF. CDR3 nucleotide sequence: TGTGCCAGCAGTGATAACCTAGCGGGAGCAGAGACCCAGTACTTC.

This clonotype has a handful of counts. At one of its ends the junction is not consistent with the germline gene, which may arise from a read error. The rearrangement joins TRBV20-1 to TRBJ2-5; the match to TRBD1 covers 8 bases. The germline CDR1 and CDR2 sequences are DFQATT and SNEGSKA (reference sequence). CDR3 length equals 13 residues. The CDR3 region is CSAPQGASETQHF. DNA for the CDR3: TGCAGTGCCCCGCAGGGGGCGTCAGAGACCCAGCACTTC.

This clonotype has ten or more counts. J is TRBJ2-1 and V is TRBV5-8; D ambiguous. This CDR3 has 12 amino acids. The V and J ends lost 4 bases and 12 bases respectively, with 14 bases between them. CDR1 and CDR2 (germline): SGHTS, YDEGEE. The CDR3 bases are TGTGCCAGCAGCCTTCCTTTGGTGGGGCAGTTCTTC. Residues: CASSLPLVGQFF.

The CDR3 coding sequence is TGTGCCAGCTCACCCATAGCGGGAGCGCCGAACGAGCAGTACTTC. Protein sequence: CASSPIAGAPNEQYF. This chain joins TRBV18 and TRBJ2-5, with 9 bases fitting TRBD2. Matching the DNA end better, TRBJ2-7 makes the J call doubtful. Germline-derived CDR1 and CDR2 are KGHSH and LQKENI. The CDR3 has 15 residues.

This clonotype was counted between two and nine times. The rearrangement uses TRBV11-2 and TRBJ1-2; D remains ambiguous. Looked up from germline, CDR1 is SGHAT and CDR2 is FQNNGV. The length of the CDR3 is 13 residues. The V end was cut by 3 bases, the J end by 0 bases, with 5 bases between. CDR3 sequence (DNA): TGTGCCAGCAGCTTCAGAGCTAACTATGGCTACACCTTC. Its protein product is CASSFRANYGYTF.

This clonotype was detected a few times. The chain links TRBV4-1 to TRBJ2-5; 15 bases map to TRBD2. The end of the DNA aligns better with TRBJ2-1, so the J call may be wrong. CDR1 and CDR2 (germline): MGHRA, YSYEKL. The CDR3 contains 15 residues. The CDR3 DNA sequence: TGCGCCAGCAGACTCGGACTAGCGGGAGGGAAGGAGCAGTTCTTC. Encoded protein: CASRLGLAGGKEQFF.

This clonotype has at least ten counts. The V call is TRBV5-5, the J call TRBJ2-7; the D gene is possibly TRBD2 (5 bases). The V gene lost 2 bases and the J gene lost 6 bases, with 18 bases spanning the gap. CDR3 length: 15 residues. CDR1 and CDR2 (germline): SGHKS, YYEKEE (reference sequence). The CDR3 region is CASSFQVNGKREQYF. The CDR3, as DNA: TGTGCCAGCAGCTTTCAGGTAAACGGGAAGCGCGAGCAGTACTTC.

The CDR3 loop reads CASSPRQETEAFF. DNA for the CDR3: TGTGCCAGCAGCCCGAGACAGGAGACTGAAGCTTTCTTT. The chain combines TRBV3-1 with TRBJ1-1, with a weak D call TRBD1 (6 bases). CDR1 and CDR2 from the germline V gene are LGHDT and YNNKEL (reference sequence). V was shortened by 4 bases and J by 5 bases, with 11 bases between the two germline ends. The CDR3 is made up of 13 amino acids.

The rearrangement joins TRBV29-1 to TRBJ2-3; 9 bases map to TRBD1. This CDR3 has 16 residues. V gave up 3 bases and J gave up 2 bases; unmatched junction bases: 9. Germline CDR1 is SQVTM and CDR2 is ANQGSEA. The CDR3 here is CSVDFGQGPNTDTQYF. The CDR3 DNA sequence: TGCAGCGTTGATTTCGGACAGGGGCCAAACACAGATACGCAGTATTTT.

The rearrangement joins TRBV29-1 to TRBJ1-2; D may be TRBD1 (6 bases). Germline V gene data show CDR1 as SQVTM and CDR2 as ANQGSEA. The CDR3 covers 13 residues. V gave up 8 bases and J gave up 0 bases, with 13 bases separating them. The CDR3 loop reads CSFRDTSNYGYTF. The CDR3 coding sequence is TGCAGCTTCCGGGACACATCTAACTATGGCTACACCTTC.

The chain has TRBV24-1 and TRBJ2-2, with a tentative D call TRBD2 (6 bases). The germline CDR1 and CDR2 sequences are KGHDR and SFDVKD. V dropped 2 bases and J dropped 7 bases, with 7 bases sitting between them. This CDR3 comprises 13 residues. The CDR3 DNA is TGTGCCACCAGTGATTCGGACTACGGGGAGCTGTTTTTT. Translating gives CATSDSDYGELFF.

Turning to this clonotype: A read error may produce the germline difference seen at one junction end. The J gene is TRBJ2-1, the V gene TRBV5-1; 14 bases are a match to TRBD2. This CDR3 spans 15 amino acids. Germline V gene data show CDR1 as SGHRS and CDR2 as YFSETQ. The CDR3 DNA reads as TGCGCCAGCAGCTCCGGACTAGCGGGAGGCAATGAGCAGCTCTTC. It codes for CASSSGLAGGNEQLF.

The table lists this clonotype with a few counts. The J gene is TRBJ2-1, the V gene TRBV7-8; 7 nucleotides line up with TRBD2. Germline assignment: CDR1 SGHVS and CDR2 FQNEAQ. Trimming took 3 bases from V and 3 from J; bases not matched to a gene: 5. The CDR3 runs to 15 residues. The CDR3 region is CASSFRAGDYNEQFF. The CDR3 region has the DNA TGTGCCAGCAGCTTCCGGGCGGGGGACTACAATGAGCAGTTCTTC.

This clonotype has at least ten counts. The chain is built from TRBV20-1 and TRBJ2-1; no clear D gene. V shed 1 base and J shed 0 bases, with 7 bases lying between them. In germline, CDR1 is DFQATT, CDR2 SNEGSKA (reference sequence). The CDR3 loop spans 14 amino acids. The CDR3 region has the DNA TGCAGTGCTAGAGTGGTTAGCTCCTACAATGAGCAGTTCTTC. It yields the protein CSARVVSSYNEQFF.

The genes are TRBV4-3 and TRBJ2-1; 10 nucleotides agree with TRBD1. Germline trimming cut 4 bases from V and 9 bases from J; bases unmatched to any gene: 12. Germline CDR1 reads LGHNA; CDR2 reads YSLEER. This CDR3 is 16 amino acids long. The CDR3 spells CASSLGGTGASGEQFF. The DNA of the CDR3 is TGCGCCAGCAGCCTTGGGGGGACAGGGGCCTCCGGTGAGCAGTTCTTC.